The clone carrying this T cell receptor (beta chain) was observed a few times. As yet, its antigen is unknown. The data derive from a study of blood T cells in healthy people across ages. Findings and limits, study-wide: TCR beta diversity was tightly associated with the proportion of naive T cells. More naive CD4+ cells and higher diversity were found in long-lived than in aged donors.

This CDR3 is 13 amino acids long. Germline V gene lookup returns CDR1 SEHNR and CDR2 FQNEAQ (reference sequence). The V segment lost 2 bases and the J segment 8 bases; nucleotides outside the gene matches: 5. For the second PCR, which ran for 7 to 11 cycles, a sample-barcoded 5' primer and a J-beta primer mix were used. Each CDR3 protein is one row after TCRdb ran MiXCR on the 5' RACE reads. The sample includes 600,000 to 850,000 distinct CDR3 sequences, 20% to 25% of them seen just once. Another study also made use of these data, one on T cells of mothers and their children. Turning to that study: In cDNA synthesis, all of the extracted RNA was used at roughly 1.5 ug per 15 ul.

The chain joins TRBV7-9 to TRBJ1-2, with 7 bases fitting TRBD1. Sequencing used blood. The TCR originated in a boy aged 5-17 years in good health. CDR3 bases: TGTGCCAGCAGCTTAAAAGGGGGCAAGGGCTACACCTTC. This sequence encodes CASSLKGGKGYTF.